The present entry profiles one TCR beta chain with its context. The protocol was immunoSEQ multiplex PCR, while the TCRdb copy is restricted to in-frame clones and leaves out a portion. The table includes 190,000 or so clones, more than 80% detected once. This entry is derived from a study of blood T cell repertoires in COVID-19. Overall study context: PBMCs, B-cell-depleted T cells, or T cells were the source of the cDNA or gDNA that made up the material.

The CDR3 consists of 17 residues. Cohort placement rested on clinical history that participants reported themselves. The clonotype originates from a young woman who had recovered from COVID-19. Sequencing was done on a sample of PBMCs or T cells enriched from blood (not recorded which). V gene TRBV7-5 combines with J gene TRBJ1-5; the table's D call, TRBD1, was not checked against the DNA. TRBV7-5 is a pseudogene. The CDR3 nucleotides are TGTGTCAGAAGCGCTATTCGACAGGGATCGGGGGTTCAGCCCCAGCATTTT. This gives the protein CVRSAIRQGSGVQPQHF.